The T cell receptor beta chain described here comes from a study of shared clonotypes between healthy human individuals. Trimming shortened V by 0 bases and J by 0 bases, and 11 bases separated the two germline ends. Germline lookup yields CDR1 SGHRS and CDR2 YFSETQ. The CDR3 sequence is 16 residues long. Sequencing used immunoSEQ multiplex PCR; TCRdb keeps in-frame clones, though not all of them. Of around 700,000 clones detected, about three quarters appear once; the ten largest clones hold around 2%. In the case of this clone: Additional DNA sequences in this sample encode the identical CDR3.

The material sequenced was memory CD4+ T cells sorted from blood. Subset described: CD45RA-negative fraction. This TCR was sampled from a woman in her thirties in good health. V is TRBV5-1 and J is TRBJ2-3, with unresolved D. The DNA of the CDR3 is TGCGCCAGCAGCTTGGGTGGAGCCCCTAGCACAGATACGCAGTATTTT. It encodes CASSLGGAPSTDTQYF.